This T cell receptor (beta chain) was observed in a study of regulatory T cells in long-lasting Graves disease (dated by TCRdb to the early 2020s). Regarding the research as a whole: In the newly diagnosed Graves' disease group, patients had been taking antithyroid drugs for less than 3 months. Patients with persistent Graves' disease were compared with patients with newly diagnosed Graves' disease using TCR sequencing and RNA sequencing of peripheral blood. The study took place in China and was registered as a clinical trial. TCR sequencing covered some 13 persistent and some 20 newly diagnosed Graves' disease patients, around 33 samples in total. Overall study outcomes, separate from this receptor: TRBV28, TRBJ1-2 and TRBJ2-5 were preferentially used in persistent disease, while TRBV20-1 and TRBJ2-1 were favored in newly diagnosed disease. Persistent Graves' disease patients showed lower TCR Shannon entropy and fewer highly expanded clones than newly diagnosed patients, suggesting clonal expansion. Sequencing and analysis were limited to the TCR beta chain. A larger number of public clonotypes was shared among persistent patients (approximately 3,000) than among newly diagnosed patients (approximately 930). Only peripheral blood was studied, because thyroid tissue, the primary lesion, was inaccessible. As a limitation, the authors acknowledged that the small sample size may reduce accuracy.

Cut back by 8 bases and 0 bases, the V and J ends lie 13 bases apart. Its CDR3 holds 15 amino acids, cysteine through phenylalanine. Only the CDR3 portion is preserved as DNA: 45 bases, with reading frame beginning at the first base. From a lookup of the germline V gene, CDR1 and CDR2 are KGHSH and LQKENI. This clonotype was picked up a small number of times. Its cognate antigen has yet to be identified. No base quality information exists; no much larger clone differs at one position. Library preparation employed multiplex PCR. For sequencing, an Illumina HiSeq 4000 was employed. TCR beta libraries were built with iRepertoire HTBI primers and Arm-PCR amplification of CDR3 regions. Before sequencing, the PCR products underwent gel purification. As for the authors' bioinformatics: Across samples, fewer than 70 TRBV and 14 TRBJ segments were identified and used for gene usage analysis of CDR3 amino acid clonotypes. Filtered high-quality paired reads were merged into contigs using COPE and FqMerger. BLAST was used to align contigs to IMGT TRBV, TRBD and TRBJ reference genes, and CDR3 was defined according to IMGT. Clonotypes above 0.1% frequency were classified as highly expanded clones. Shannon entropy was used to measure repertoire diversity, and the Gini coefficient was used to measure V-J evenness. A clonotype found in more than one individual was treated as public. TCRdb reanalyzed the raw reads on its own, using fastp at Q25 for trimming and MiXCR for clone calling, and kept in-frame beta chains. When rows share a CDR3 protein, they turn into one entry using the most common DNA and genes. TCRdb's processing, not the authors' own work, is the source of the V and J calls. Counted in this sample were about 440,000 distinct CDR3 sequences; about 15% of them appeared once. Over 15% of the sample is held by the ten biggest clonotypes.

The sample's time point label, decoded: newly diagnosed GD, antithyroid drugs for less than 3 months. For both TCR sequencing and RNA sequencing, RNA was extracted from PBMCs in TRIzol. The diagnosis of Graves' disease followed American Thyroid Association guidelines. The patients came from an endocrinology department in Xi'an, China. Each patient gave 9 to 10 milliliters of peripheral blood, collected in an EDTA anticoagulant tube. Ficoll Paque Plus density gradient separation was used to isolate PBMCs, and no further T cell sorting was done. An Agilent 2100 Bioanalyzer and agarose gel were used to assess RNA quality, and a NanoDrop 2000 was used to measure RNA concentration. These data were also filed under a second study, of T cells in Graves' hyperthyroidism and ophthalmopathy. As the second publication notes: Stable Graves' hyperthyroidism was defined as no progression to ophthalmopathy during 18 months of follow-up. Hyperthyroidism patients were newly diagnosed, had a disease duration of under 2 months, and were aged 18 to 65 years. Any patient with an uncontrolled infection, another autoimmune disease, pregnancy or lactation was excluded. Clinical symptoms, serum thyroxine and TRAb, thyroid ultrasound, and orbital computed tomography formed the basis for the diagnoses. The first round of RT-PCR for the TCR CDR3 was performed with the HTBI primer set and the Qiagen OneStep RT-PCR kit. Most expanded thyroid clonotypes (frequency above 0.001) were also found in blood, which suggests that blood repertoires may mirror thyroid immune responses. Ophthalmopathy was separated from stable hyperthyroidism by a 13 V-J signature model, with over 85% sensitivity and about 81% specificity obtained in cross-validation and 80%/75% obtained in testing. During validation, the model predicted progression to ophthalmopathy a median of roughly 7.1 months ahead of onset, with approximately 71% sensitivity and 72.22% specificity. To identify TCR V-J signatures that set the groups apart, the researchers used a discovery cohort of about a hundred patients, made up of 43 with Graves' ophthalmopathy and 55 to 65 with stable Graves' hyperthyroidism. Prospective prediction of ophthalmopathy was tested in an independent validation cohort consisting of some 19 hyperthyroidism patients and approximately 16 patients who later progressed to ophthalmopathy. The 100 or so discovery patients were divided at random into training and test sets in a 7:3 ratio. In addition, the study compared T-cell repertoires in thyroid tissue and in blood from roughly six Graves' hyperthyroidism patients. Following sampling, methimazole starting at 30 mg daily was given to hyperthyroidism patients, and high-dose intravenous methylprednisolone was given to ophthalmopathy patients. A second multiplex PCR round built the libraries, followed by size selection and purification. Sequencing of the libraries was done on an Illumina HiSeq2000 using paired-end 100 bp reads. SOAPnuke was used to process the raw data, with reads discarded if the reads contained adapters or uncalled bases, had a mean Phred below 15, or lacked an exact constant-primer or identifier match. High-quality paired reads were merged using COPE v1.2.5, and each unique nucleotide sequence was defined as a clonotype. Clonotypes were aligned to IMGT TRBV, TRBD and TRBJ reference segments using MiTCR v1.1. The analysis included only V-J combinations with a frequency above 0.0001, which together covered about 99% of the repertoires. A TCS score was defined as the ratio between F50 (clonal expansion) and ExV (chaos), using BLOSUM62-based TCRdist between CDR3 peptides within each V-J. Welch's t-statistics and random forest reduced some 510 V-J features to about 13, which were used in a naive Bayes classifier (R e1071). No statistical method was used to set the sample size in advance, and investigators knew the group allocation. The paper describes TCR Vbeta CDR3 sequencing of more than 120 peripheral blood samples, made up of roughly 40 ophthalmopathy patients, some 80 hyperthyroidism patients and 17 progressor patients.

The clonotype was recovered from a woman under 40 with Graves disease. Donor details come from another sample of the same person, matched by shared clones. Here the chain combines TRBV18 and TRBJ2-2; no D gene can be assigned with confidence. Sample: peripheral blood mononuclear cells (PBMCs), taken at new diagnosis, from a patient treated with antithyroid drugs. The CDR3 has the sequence CASLTGSTNTGELFF. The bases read TGTGCCAGCCTCACCGGGTCTACGAACACCGGGGAGCTGTTTTTT.